This T cell receptor (beta chain) was sequenced for a study of radiation and T cells in renal cell carcinoma. To note about this clone: What it binds is not known.

Study-wide results and caveats: Top tumor clonotypes rose in blood 2 weeks post-radiation, then contracted. No pretreatment tumor biopsies were available for baseline clonotypes.

Germline assignment: CDR1 MNHEY and CDR2 SVGAGI. The CDR3 is 13 amino acids. J lost 15 bases, V lost 0 bases, and 7 bases had no gene match. Repertoires were generated with immunoSEQ multiplex PCR, while TCRdb's copy carries only in-frame clones and drops some. The sample shows tens of thousands of clones, 70% to 85% of them seen only once. The time point is: baseline pretreatment blood. Stated treatment: 15 Gy SBRT to primary tumor, nephrectomy 4 weeks later. Serial blood draws occurred at baseline and 2 and 4 weeks post-SBRT. The tumor was a clear cell renal cell carcinoma. This receptor was obtained from a man between 60 and 70 years old with renal cell carcinoma. The sample was blood, taken from a patient whose treatment included radiotherapy and nephrectomy. The chain uses TRBV6-5 and TRBJ2-1, with 8 bases aligning to TRBD2. CDR3 sequence reads: CASSYSTRTSSFF. The CDR3 region has the DNA TGTGCCAGCAGTTACTCGACAAGGACTAGCTCGTTCTTC.